These 8 T cell receptor beta chains share one sample of origin, sequenced in a study of cytomegalovirus exposure and HLA in healthy donors. The PCR had 60 Vbeta and 13 Jbeta primers. Repertoires were generated with immunoSEQ multiplex PCR, while TCRdb's copy carries only in-frame clones and drops some. This table holds about 100,000 clones, around 79% found once. The sequenced sample was PBMCs. All receptors derive from a woman aged 70-85 years in good health and CMV-seropositive.

The genes are TRBV7-9 and TRBJ2-7, with D possibly being TRBD2 (6 bases). From germline, CDR1 is SEHNR and CDR2 FQNEAQ (reference sequence). The ends were cut back, 4 bases at V and 2 bases at J, with 15 bases in the middle. The CDR3 is 15 amino acids. The CDR3 sequence: CASSYASGPAYEQYF. The CDR3 region has the DNA TGTGCCAGCAGCTACGCCAGCGGGCCCGCCTACGAGCAGTACTTC.

The rearrangement links TRBV19 to TRBJ2-1; TRBD1 agrees at 8 bases. Germline trimming cut 6 bases from V and 8 bases from J; bases unmatched to any gene: 15. This CDR3 contains 16 residues. Looked up from germline, CDR1 is LNHDA and CDR2 is SQIVND (reference sequence). CDR3 residues: CASRIRGRGRVHEQFF. CDR3 DNA sequence: TGTGCCAGTAGAATTCGTGGCAGGGGGCGCGTCCATGAGCAGTTCTTC. Supplemented by reference TRBV19 and TRBJ2-1, the full variable domain reads DGGITQSPKYLFRKEGQNVTLSCEQNLNHDAMYWYRQDPGQGLRLIYYSQIVNDFQKGDIAEGYSVSREKKESFPLTVTSAQKNPTAFYLCASRIRGRGRVHEQFFGPGTRLTVL.

The rearrangement uses TRBV10-2 and TRBJ1-1, with D tentatively TRBD1 (5 bases). CDR1 WSHSY and CDR2 SAAADI come from the germline V gene. The CDR3 has 15 amino acids. The V and J ends lost 2 bases and 0 bases respectively, with 10 bases between them. The CDR3 loop is CASSEKPTVNTEAFF. DNA of the CDR3: TGCGCCAGCAGTGAGAAACCGACAGTGAACACTGAAGCTTTCTTT.

The V call is TRBV4-3, the J call TRBJ2-5; the D gene is possibly TRBD1 (5 bases). This CDR3 has 15 amino acids. CDR1 LGHNA and CDR2 YSLEER come from the germline V gene. The germline V and J ends were trimmed by 3 bases and 2 bases, with 13 bases remaining between them. CDR3 DNA sequence: TGCGCCAGCAGCCACAGAGACAGCACACAAGAGACCCAGTACTTC. Its translation is CASSHRDSTQETQYF.

The V call is TRBV29-1, the J call TRBJ1-4; a weak D match, TRBD1 (6 bases). This CDR3 comprises 13 residues. Germline lookup yields CDR1 SQVTM and CDR2 ANQGSEA. V shed 1 base and J shed 10 bases, with 13 bases lying between them. CDR3 bases: TGCAGCGTTGAAGGCGTCAGCAGGGGAAAACTGTTTTTT. Translation gives CSVEGVSRGKLFF.

The gene calls are TRBV10-3 and TRBJ1-2; D is uncertain. This CDR3 region has 13 residues. V was cut by 6 bases and J by 0 bases, with 8 bases left in between. Germline CDR1 is ENHRY and CDR2 is SYGVKD. The CDR3 reads CAIRGFTNYGYTF. CDR3 nucleotide sequence: TGTGCCATCAGGGGCTTCACTAACTATGGCTACACCTTC.

The chain combines TRBV6-1 with TRBJ2-5, with TRBD2 matching over 8 bases. Germline CDR1 and CDR2: MNHNS and SASEGT. After removal of 2 bases from V and 0 bases from J, the junction contained 8 bases not matched to a gene. The CDR3 covers 17 residues. The CDR3 loop is CASSELAGGRYQETQYF. In nucleotides, the CDR3 is TGTGCCAGCAGTGAATTGGCGGGGGGCAGGTACCAAGAGACCCAGTACTTC.

The chain joins TRBV7-2 to TRBJ2-5; TRBD2 agrees at 7 bases. Germline V gene sequence: CDR1 SGHTA, CDR2 FQGNSA. The ends lost 5 bases at V and 5 bases at J; junction bases unmatched: 14. The CDR3 has 16 residues. CDR3 loop: CASSPGLPGMEETQYF. In nucleotides, the CDR3 is TGTGCCAGCAGCCCGGGACTACCGGGGATGGAGGAGACCCAGTACTTC.